The sequence of this TCR beta chain was determined in a study of blood T cells in healthy people across ages. Regarding the study as a whole: It was not known whether donors were CMV positive (a possible confounder of expanded clonotype changes). Fewer expanded clones and more diversity marked long-lived versus aged donors.

PCR was performed a second time for 7 to 11 cycles using a sample-barcoded 5' primer and a J-beta primer mix. The template-switch adaptor was a 5' adaptor with 12 random nucleotides. It tagged each cDNA molecule. Via MiXCR, TCRdb re-called the 5' RACE reads, giving one row per CDR3 protein. This sample has approximately 850,000 distinct CDR3 sequences; roughly 44% occur once, and the top ten carry roughly 18%. The CDR3 length is 16 residues. Germline lookup yields CDR1 SGHTA and CDR2 FQGNSA. This clonotype was seen more than once but under ten times. Antigen unknown. The sequence came from a man in his 60s in good health. The chain links TRBV7-2 to TRBJ2-5; D could derive from TRBD1 or TRBD2 (5 bases each). The J call is in doubt because the DNA end fits TRBJ2-7 better. Material: blood. DNA for the CDR3: TGTGCCAGCAGCCTGGACGGGACCCCAGGGAGCGGCGAGCAGTACTTC. Translation: CASSLDGTPGSGEQYF.